This entry concerns a single T cell receptor (beta chain). Its antigen specificity is not known. Base qualities were left out, and no much larger clone turns up one base away. Deletion took 4 bases off V and 0 bases off J, with a span of 9 bases between the germline ends. From the germline V gene (reference sequence), CDR1 is SEHNR and CDR2 is FQNEAQ. The CDR3 holds 14 amino acids from the cysteine to the phenylalanine. Of all the DNA, just the CDR3 is kept, 42 bases in frame from base 1. The record originates from a study of cytomegalovirus exposure and HLA in healthy donors (dated by TCRdb to about 2017). For context, the study as a whole: In an earlier analysis of several hundred of the donors, 276 Gb of sequence data and some 120 million unique TCR beta sequences from 180 million or so T cells were reported. Along with the roughly 700-subject first cohort, a separate validation cohort of around 120 different subjects was used. In a later analysis, previously published TCR beta repertoires from fewer than 750 donors were re-analyzed and high-resolution HLA genotyping was added so that TCR occurrence patterns could be studied. The study was designed to test whether signatures of past pathogen exposure could be identified by cataloging public T cell receptors. An earlier analysis of 587 of the donors used high-throughput TCR beta sequencing to judge whether each TCR beta V gene segment behaved as functional or pseudogenic. The genetic ancestry cluster associated with self-reported Caucasian donors included roughly four fifths of the roughly 400 genotyped donors. Alongside the repertoire data, information on donor age, sex, ethnicity and CMV serostatus was compiled. HLA typing covered class I and class II loci at four-digit resolution. The number of donors typed differed by locus, with 629-630 for A, B, C, DRB1 and DQB1, about 500 for DQA1, about 610 for DPA1, and under 490 for DPB1. A handful of DR-DQ haplotypes were handled as single units for association and clustering because linkage in the cohort was strong. Every repertoire in the discovery cohort had been generated on one and the same sequencing platform. Approximately 330 gigabases of sequencing data and 70 million to 100 million unique TCR sequences made up an early release that covered around 640 HLA-typed donors. Genome-wide SNP genotypes for about three fifths of the roughly 670 donors were used in a later genetic analysis, which treated that subset as a discovery cohort. To predict cytomegalovirus infection status, the study combined high-throughput TCR immunosequencing, statistical association of individual TCRs with disease status, and machine learning. The T cell repertoires of 670 or so subjects were profiled by immunosequencing and related to cytomegalovirus serostatus. Across approximately 400 genotyped donors of the cohort, an average of about 240,000 unique TCR beta nucleotide sequences per donor were sequenced, and around 20% of those sequences were non-productive. In the later analysis, no new phenotypic data were used to find candidate immune exposures; instead, reliance was placed on TCR beta sequences and their occurrence across donors. Study-wide findings and limitations: The cohort was sequenced for TCR beta chains only, and without alpha or paired-chain data the features that could be detected were limited. In an earlier analysis of around 600 of the donors, most TCR beta V segments were observed in productive rearrangements about 87% or about 30% of the time, broadly matching IMGT annotations. A further reported finding was that TCR beta sequences accurately predicted the HLA-A and HLA-B alleles for most subjects in the first cohort. The sequencing pipeline was judged likely to have produced a cluster of highly shared sequence variants as a technical artifact. Most TCR sequences were observed very rarely across donors, whereas some public TCRs were present in many individuals. Some IMGT-functional V segments, including TRBV6-2 and TRBV6-3, could not be told apart with the 87-base-pair reads, so those segments were excluded. When HLA alleles, especially DR and DQ, strongly co-occurred, attributing TCR associations to individual alleles was difficult. Specific HLA alleles were associated with around 18,000 TCR beta sequences at a false discovery rate of 0.05 in a later analysis. Approximately 18 rarely observed V segments, including chromosome 9 orphons, were excluded from the earlier analysis of several hundred of the donors because counts were too low. In a later analysis, several top co-occurrence clusters were reported to appear linked to parvovirus B19, influenza, CMV and Epstein-Barr virus. Most CMV-associated TCR beta chains appeared to be HLA-restricted in a later analysis, and the HLA associations seemed to be driven largely by CMV exposure. A later genetic analysis reported fewer N-insertions in productive TCRs among donors in an Asian-associated ancestry cluster than the roughly 700-donor mean. Because HLA typing was unavailable for some donors at each locus, only the typed subset was used in association tests. V-gene and J-gene trimming of TCR beta chains was associated with a missense DCLRE1C variant in a later genetic analysis, and the association was replicated in an independent cohort. It was suggested by the authors that the approach could potentially be generalized to other disease states and immunological phenotypes. Compared with equally common non-associated chains, HLA-associated TCR beta chains in a later analysis were more clonally expanded and had lower generation probabilities. Immune exposure information for the cohort was limited to CMV serostatus. In vitro tests confirmed that three of the cytomegalovirus-associated TCR beta chains recognize cytomegalovirus antigens. According to a later analysis, TCR association rates differed among HLA loci, with DRB1 alleles showing the most associated TCRs and HLA-C alleles showing the fewest. Correlated functional status among segregating V segments might be attributable to linkage disequilibrium, but an unknown experimental factor could not be ruled out. Cytomegalovirus status was reported to be diagnosed by the classifier with high specificity and sensitivity in both the original and validation cohorts. Roughly uniform sequencing depth across donors was assumed in presence/absence analyses, although this assumption may not hold. A total of some 180 TCR beta chains were listed by the study as associated with cytomegalovirus.

Library generation was performed with the immunoSEQ multiplex PCR assay. The multiplex PCR relied on a mix of 60 forward primers for TCR Vbeta segments and 13 reverse primers for TCR Jbeta segments. A multiplex PCR assay on genomic DNA amplified the CDR3 region of rearranged TCR beta genes. Amplified TCR beta libraries were sequenced as 87-base-pair reads on the Illumina HiSeq System. The original methods were these. In a later analysis, tens of millions of unique TCR beta chains were counted across the roughly 610 repertoires, and some 10 million of these chains were shared by at least two donors. Raw reads were error-corrected and collapsed into unique sequences with a nearest-neighbor algorithm that merged closely related sequences to remove PCR and sequencing errors. Alignment of CDR3 sequences to IMGT reference sequences was used to assign V, D and J gene segments. For a sequence to be retained, a match of at least six nucleotides was required to both a V gene segment and a J gene segment. Rearrangements were called productive when the CDR3 lacked stop codons and stayed in frame with V and J; all others were non-productive. Following IMGT convention, CDR3 was defined as the stretch from the second conserved V-encoded cysteine to the conserved J-encoded phenylalanine. The earlier analysis of about 590 of the donors excluded sequences that lacked an unambiguous match to a single V gene segment. In an earlier analysis of a few hundred of the donors, V segments were called functional above 56.7% productive rearrangements and were called segregating when the between-donor standard deviation exceeded 5%. A statistical classification framework was built to diagnose cytomegalovirus status from the catalog of TCR beta chain sequences. V and J gene assignment, in a later analysis, came from comparing TCR nucleotide sequences with IMGT/GENE-DB human TR gene sequences. Using the TCRdist pipeline, a later analysis assigned CDR3 sequences along with most-parsimonious VDJ recombination scenarios. In a later analysis, each TCR beta chain was defined by its CDR3 amino acid sequence together with its V-gene family, and reads lacking a unique V-gene family were excluded. A later analysis removed 600 or so highly shared, low-generation-probability nucleotide sequences to deal with suspected cross-contamination and a sequencing artifact. A later analysis calculated a clonal expansion index for each public chain from normalized within-repertoire ranks of inferred template counts. In a later analysis, generation probabilities were computed using a VDJ recombination model fitted to out-of-frame rearrangements, and the results were checked against IGoR. In a later analysis, hypergeometric tests were used to score TCR-TCR, TCR-HLA and TCR-CMV co-occurrence, with a repertoire-size bias correction applied to TCR pairs. To estimate false discovery rates, a later analysis permuted the HLA or CMV assignments 20 times. In a later analysis, co-occurring TCRs were grouped with DBSCAN, and TCRdist sequence similarity was added when clustering was performed within HLA-allele-positive subsets. Co-occurrence clustering excluded repertoires with fewer than 30,000 or more than 120,000 public chains, plus five with anomalous nucleotide sharing. TCRdb's version of the immuneACCESS table is confined to in-frame rearrangements and falls short of the full clone set. An unresolved V gene accounts for under half of the shortfall where checked; the remainder is of unknown origin. The V and J calls and the clone size are those of that table, but D and trimming were determined from the DNA. This sample has 150,000 to 200,000 clones in its table, and about 71% of those were observed once. The ten largest account for less than 3.5% of the sample.

The cohort comprised approximately 700 healthy bone marrow donors. All cohort members were sampled while nominally healthy, although unrecorded immune exposures were likely present. The donor tested CMV seropositive and was one of the 289 seropositive cohort members. A peripheral blood sample was collected from each donor, and TCR beta sequencing was performed on peripheral blood mononuclear cells. The Qiagen DNeasy Blood Extraction Kit was used to extract genomic DNA from the blood cell samples. Sequencing input: PBMCs. The sequence was obtained from a woman in her thirties or forties in good health and CMV-seropositive. The V and J genes are TRBV7-9 and TRBJ1-1; no D segment can be confidently identified. The nucleotide sequence is given as TGTGCCAGCAGCTGGAGTAACATGAACACTGAAGCTTTCTTT. The resulting protein is CASSWSNMNTEAFF.